This T cell receptor (beta chain) was identified in a study of blood T cells in healthy people across ages. This clonotype was seen more than once but under ten times. With a J-beta primer mix and a sample-barcoded 5' primer, a second PCR ran 7 to 11 cycles. In TCRdb, the 5' RACE reads were re-called with MiXCR into one record per CDR3 protein. The table shows more than 600,000 distinct CDR3 sequences, with approximately 25% occurring only once. The germline CDR1 and CDR2 sequences are SGHKS and YYEKEE (reference sequence). With 7 bases removed from V and 3 bases from J, the gap between germline ends came to 8 bases. The CDR3 sequence is 11 residues long. The data were also submitted as part of a second study, on T cells of mothers and their children.

The V gene is TRBV5-5, the J gene TRBJ2-7; a possible D gene is TRBD1 (5 bases). This TCR was recovered from a boy between 10 and 17 years old in good health. The sample was blood. CDR3 DNA: TGTGCCAGCCTCCAGGGCTACGAGCAGTACTTC. Its protein is CASLQGYEQYF.